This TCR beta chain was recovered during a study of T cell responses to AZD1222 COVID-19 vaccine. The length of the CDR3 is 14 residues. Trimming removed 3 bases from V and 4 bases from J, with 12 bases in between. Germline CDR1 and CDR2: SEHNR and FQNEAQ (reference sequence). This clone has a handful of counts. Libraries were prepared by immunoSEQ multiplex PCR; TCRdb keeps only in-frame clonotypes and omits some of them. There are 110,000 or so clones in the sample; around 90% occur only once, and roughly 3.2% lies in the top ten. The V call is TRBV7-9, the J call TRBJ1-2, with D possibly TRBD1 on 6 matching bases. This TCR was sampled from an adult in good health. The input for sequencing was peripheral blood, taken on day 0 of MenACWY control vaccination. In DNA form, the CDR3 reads TGTGCCAGCAGCTTTGGGGGCTCGGGCTATGGCTACACCTTC. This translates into CASSFGGSGYGYTF.